This TCR gamma chain was identified during a study of gamma-delta T cells after stem cell transplantation. Germline CDR1 and CDR2: EGSNGY and YDSYNSKV. The CDR3 covers 11 residues. TCRdb ran CATT on the RT-PCR reads. The sample has roughly 1,200 gamma-chain clones; around 3.3% are singletons. Remarks on this clone: This may be a read error, as it is one base from a much larger clone.

Sequenced sample: gamma-delta T cells. This clonotype was obtained from a human donor. It is not recorded whose cells these are; they may come from a transplant donor. V is TRGV2 and J is TRGJ1 or TRGJ2. The CDR3 reads CTTWDGLGKLF. Here the CDR3 DNA reads TGTACCACCTGGGACGGGCTGGGGAAACTCTTT.